Sequencing of this T cell receptor beta chain was carried out in a study of blood T cell repertoires in COVID-19. Study context: T cells, B-cell-depleted T cells, or PBMCs supplied cDNA or gDNA.

V shed 4 bases, J shed 4 bases, and the junction held 4 bases outside the gene matches. There are 14 residues in the CDR3. Per the germline V gene, CDR1 is SGHAT and CDR2 is FQNNGV. Sequenced by immunoSEQ multiplex PCR; TCRdb stores in-frame clones only, minus some. This table has 150,000 to 200,000 clones, 80% to 90% appearing once. This receptor was obtained from a woman between 40 and 50 years old with acute COVID-19. Sequenced material: PBMCs or T cells enriched from blood (not recorded which). V is TRBV11-2 and J is TRBJ2-5; TRBD2 matches at 9 bases. CDR3 DNA sequence: TGTGCCAGCAGCTCCGAACTAGCGGGAGAGACCCAGTACTTC. Protein product: CASSSELAGETQYF.